Listed here are 20 T cell receptor beta chains from one sample, sequenced in a study of cytomegalovirus exposure and HLA in healthy donors. PCR used 60 Vbeta primers and 13 Jbeta primers. Data came from immunoSEQ multiplex PCR; TCRdb stores just in-frame clones and leaves some out. The data contain some 130,000 clones, about 73% of them singletons. Sequencing was carried out using PBMCs. All receptors come from a woman younger than 45 in good health and CMV-seropositive.

The rearrangement links TRBV9 to TRBJ1-4, with D unresolved. V shed 0 bases and J shed 5 bases, with 11 bases lying between them. The CDR3 has 15 residues. CDR1 and CDR2 (germline): SGDLS, YYNGEE. The CDR3 loop reads CASSVDTGLNEKLFF. CDR3 DNA sequence: TGTGCCAGCAGCGTAGACACGGGTTTGAATGAAAAACTGTTTTTT.

The rearrangement uses TRBV13 and TRBJ1-2; 7 bases are a match to TRBD1. The CDR3 has 17 residues. Looked up from germline, CDR1 is PRHDT and CDR2 is FYEKMQ (reference sequence). The V and J ends lost 4 bases and 5 bases, in that order; junction bases with no gene match: 16. CDR3 bases: TGTGCCAGCAGCTCGGGACAGCAATCCCGAAGCAGATATGGCTACACCTTC. As protein: CASSSGQQSRSRYGYTF.

The chain recombines TRBV29-1 with TRBJ2-3; a possible D gene is TRBD2 (5 bases). The CDR3 runs 13 residues. The ends were cut back, 1 base at V and 4 bases at J, with 9 bases in the middle. Germline assignment: CDR1 SQVTM and CDR2 ANQGSEA. The CDR3 nucleotides are TGCAGCGTTGAAGCGAGGGCCCCAGATACGCAGTATTTT. Protein product: CSVEARAPDTQYF.

This chain connects TRBV4-3 to TRBJ2-2; possibly TRBD1 for D (5 bases). Trimming shortened V by 3 bases and J by 1 base, and 6 bases separated the two germline ends. Per the germline V gene, CDR1 is LGHNA and CDR2 is YSLEER. The CDR3 runs to 14 residues. The DNA of the CDR3 is TGCGCCAGCAGCCACAGGGAGAACACCGGGGAGCTGTTTTTT. Its protein is CASSHRENTGELFF.

The chain joins TRBV5-1 to TRBJ2-5; D unresolved. The CDR3 is 17 amino acids. From germline, CDR1 is SGHRS and CDR2 YFSETQ. V was clipped by 2 bases and J by 2 bases, with 19 bases between them. This CDR3 is CASSFMRPTQAQETQYF. CDR3 nucleotides: TGCGCCAGCAGCTTTATGCGACCCACCCAGGCACAAGAGACCCAGTACTTC.

The genes are TRBV6-1 and TRBJ1-6, with D possibly being TRBD1 (6 bases). V lost 2 bases, J lost 9 bases, and 8 bases lay in between. Germline loops: CDR1 MNHNS, CDR2 SASEGT. The CDR3 has 13 residues. The CDR3 nucleotides are TGTGCCAGCAGTGAACTGGGGGCTTCACCCCTCCACTTT. Translating it yields CASSELGASPLHF.

The rearrangement joins TRBV14 to TRBJ1-1, with 7 bases that match TRBD1. V was clipped by 5 bases and J by 4 bases; unmatched bases: 10. The CDR3 extends over 15 amino acids. CDR1 SGHDN and CDR2 FVKESK come from the germline V gene. For the CDR3, the DNA is TGTGCCAGCAGCACACAGGGGACCCTGAGCACTGAAGCTTTCTTT. Encoded protein: CASSTQGTLSTEAFF.

This chain uses TRBV5-4 with TRBJ2-2; 12 bases match TRBD2. The CDR3 has 15 residues. The germline CDR1 and CDR2 sequences are SGHNT and YYREEE (reference sequence). V shed 2 bases and J 5 bases; nucleotides not matched to a gene: 1. This CDR3 is CASSLTSGGTGELFF. CDR3 in DNA: TGTGCCAGCAGCTTAACTAGCGGGGGGACCGGGGAGCTGTTTTTT. The whole variable domain, remainder taken from reference TRBV5-4 and TRBJ2-2, is ETGVTQSPTHLIKTRGQQVTLRCSSQSGHNTVSWYQQALGQGPQFIFQYYREEENGRGNFPPRFSGLQFPNYSSELNVNALELDDSALYLCASSLTSGGTGELFFGEGSRLTVL.

This clone showed up just a few times. The chain recombines TRBV21-1 with TRBJ1-3; the D call of TRBD1 is as the table states it, not checked on the DNA. TRBV21-1 is a pseudogene locus. CDR3 length: 16 residues. This chain's CDR3 is CASPCSGISPGNTIYF. CDR3 in DNA: TGTGCCAGCCCCTGTTCAGGGATTTCCCCTGGAAACACCATATATTTT.

The chain couples TRBV9 to TRBJ1-1, with 8 bases identical to TRBD1. The CDR3 covers 14 residues. With V trimmed by 3 bases and J by 4 bases, 5 bases remained unmatched. Germline CDR1 and CDR2: SGDLS and YYNGEE. CDR3 residues: CASSARQGTTEAFF. The DNA for the CDR3 is TGTGCCAGCAGCGCTAGACAGGGGACCACTGAAGCTTTCTTT. Using reference TRBV9 and TRBJ1-1 for the parts outside the CDR3, the full variable domain is DSGVTQTPKHLITATGQRVTLRCSPRSGDLSVYWYQQSLDQGLQFLIQYYNGEERAKGNILERFSAQQFPDLHSELNLSSLELGDSALYFCASSARQGTTEAFFGQGTRLTVV.

V and J are TRBV5-6 and TRBJ1-5; 9 positions match TRBD1. The CDR3 extends over 15 amino acids. V was clipped by 4 bases and J by 5 bases; unmatched bases: 7. Germline V CDR1 and CDR2: SGHDT, YYEEEE. The CDR3 protein is CASSPGTGTDQPQHF. The CDR3 coding sequence is TGTGCCAGCAGCCCCGGGACAGGGACTGATCAGCCCCAGCATTTT.

The chain recombines TRBV5-1 with TRBJ1-1, with TRBD1 matching 7 bases. The germline gives CDR1 SGHRS, CDR2 YFSETQ. The CDR3 is 14 amino acids. V was clipped by 6 bases and J by 0 bases; unmatched bases: 5. The CDR3 region is CASTWDSMNTEAFF. The CDR3 DNA reads TGCGCCAGCACCTGGGACAGCATGAACACTGAAGCTTTCTTT.

This chain joins TRBV5-1 and TRBJ1-2; TRBD1 aligns across 10 bases. There are 18 residues in the CDR3. Per the germline V gene, CDR1 is SGHRS and CDR2 is YFSETQ. V was pared by 4 bases and J by 4 bases, with 16 bases of the junction left unmatched. The CDR3, as DNA: TGCGCCAGCAGCGTAGGGGATGAGACAGGGGGCTTAATCTATGGCTACACCTTC. It specifies CASSVGDETGGLIYGYTF.

This chain links TRBV18 with TRBJ1-1, with D unclear. Germline lookup yields CDR1 KGHSH and CDR2 LQKENI. The germline V and J ends were trimmed by 3 bases and 3 bases, with 14 bases remaining between them. The CDR3 consists of 15 residues. As DNA, the CDR3 is TGTGCCAGCTCACCCCTAGCAAGGGCCCACACTGAAGCTTTCTTT. Its translation: CASSPLARAHTEAFF.

The rearrangement uses TRBV20-1 and TRBJ1-1; tentatively, D is TRBD1 (5 bases). Trimming removed 2 bases from V and 11 bases from J, with 12 bases in between. CDR3 size: 11 residues. Germline V lookup: CDR1 DFQATT, CDR2 SNEGSKA (reference sequence). The CDR3 DNA reads TGCAGTGCTAGACAGGGAATATGGGCTTTCTTT. It codes for CSARQGIWAFF.

This clone was counted between two and nine times. This rearrangement joins TRBV4-2 to TRBJ2-5, with TRBD2 matching 10 bases. The CDR3 has 15 amino acids. In germline, CDR1 is LGHNA, CDR2 YNFKEQ. Trimming removed 1 base from V and 8 bases from J; junction bases left unmatched: 7. The CDR3 sequence: CASSQGLAGARTQYF. DNA for the CDR3: TGTGCCAGCAGCCAAGGCCTAGCGGGGGCCCGTACCCAGTACTTC.

This sequence joins TRBV28 and TRBJ1-2, with 9 bases identical to TRBD1. This CDR3 region has 17 residues. Germline trimming cut 6 bases from V and 2 bases from J; bases unmatched to any gene: 13. CDR1 and CDR2 from the germline V gene are MDHEN and SYDVKM. The CDR3 bases are TGTGCCAGCAGCCCCGGACAGGGGCGGAAAAGGAACTATGGCTACACCTTC. Encoded protein: CASSPGQGRKRNYGYTF.

This rearrangement joins TRBV5-1 to TRBJ2-1, with TRBD2 identical over 12 bases. CDR3 length: 15 residues. V lost 2 bases, J lost 5 bases, and 2 bases stayed unmatched. The germline V gene has CDR1 SGHRS and CDR2 YFSETQ. The CDR3 DNA reads as TGCGCCAGCAGCTTCCTAGCGGGGGGGCACAATGAGCAGTTCTTC. Amino acids: CASSFLAGGHNEQFF. The full variable domain, with the rest looked up from reference TRBV5-1 and TRBJ2-1, is KAGVTQTPRYLIKTRGQQVTLSCSPISGHRSVSWYQQTPGQGLQFLFEYFSETQRNKGNFPGRFSGRQFSNSRSEMNVSTLELGDSALYLCASSFLAGGHNEQFFGPGTRLTVL.

This clone occurred once. The chain joins TRBV21-1 to TRBJ2-2; the table calls TRBD2, which could not be checked here. TRBV21-1 is a pseudogene. This CDR3 spans 19 amino acids. The CDR3 here is CASSKSRAGGVRNTGELFF. CDR3 DNA: TGTGCCAGCAGCAAATCCAGGGCGGGGGGGGTAAGGAACACCGGGGAGCTGTTTTTT.

This clone was seen just once. V and J are TRBV7-2 and TRBJ2-7; 8 nucleotides line up with TRBD2. The junction had 6 bases not matched to a gene; V was cut back by 5 bases and J by 3 bases. Germline V gene lookup returns CDR1 SGHTA and CDR2 FQGNSA. CDR3 length: 14 residues. The CDR3 DNA reads TGTGCCAGCAGCACAAGCGGGGGAGACTACGAGCAGTACTTC. As protein: CASSTSGGDYEQYF.